What follows are 31 T cell receptor beta chains derived from one specimen sequenced in a study of T cell responses to AZD1222 COVID-19 vaccine. Sequencing was performed with immunoSEQ multiplex PCR; in TCRdb, only in-frame clones are kept and a portion is missing. In the table there are about 170,000 clones, 87% of which are singletons. The starting material was peripheral blood, obtained 28 days after the second AZD1222 dose. Receptor source: an adult who received the AZD1222 COVID-19 vaccine.

This sequence joins TRBV10-1 and TRBJ2-1; D is possibly TRBD2 (7 bases). CDR3 length: 13 amino acids. V was clipped by 8 bases and J by 2 bases, with 10 bases between them. Germline V gene data show CDR1 as WNHNN and CDR2 as SYGVQD (reference sequence). Written as DNA, the CDR3 is TGCGCCAGCGCCGGGGGGCCCTACAATGAGCAGTTCTTC. Amino acid sequence: CASAGGPYNEQFF.

V gene TRBV5-5 combines with J gene TRBJ2-3, with 10 bases that match TRBD2. The CDR3 is 15 amino acids. Per germline, CDR1 SGHKS and CDR2 YYEKEE (reference sequence). The V segment lost 6 bases and the J segment 1 base; nucleotides outside the gene matches: 5. Written as DNA, the CDR3 is TGTGCCAGCACACCCCTAGCGGGGGGCACAGATACGCAGTATTTT. It yields the protein CASTPLAGGTDTQYF.

This clone was detected only a few times. This chain links TRBV27 with TRBJ2-7; 7 bases map to TRBD1. Germline values: CDR1 MNHEY, CDR2 SMNVEV (reference sequence). With 6 bases clipped from V and 3 bases from J, the junction kept 5 bases outside the gene matches. The CDR3 contains 13 residues. The CDR3 nucleotides read TGTGCCAGCAGCCGACAGGGTGGCTACGAGCAGTACTTC. This gives the protein CASSRQGGYEQYF.

The V call is TRBV5-6, the J call TRBJ2-7; D unresolved. Trimming removed 3 bases from V and 6 bases from J, with 16 bases in between. The length of the CDR3 is 14 residues. The V gene's germline CDR1 is SGHDT and CDR2 YYEEEE. CDR3 amino acids: CASSSRGRLGEQYF. As DNA, the CDR3 is TGTGCCAGCAGCTCTCGAGGCAGATTGGGCGAGCAGTACTTC.

The chain combines TRBV6-2 or TRBV6-3 with TRBJ1-2; tentatively, D is TRBD1 (5 bases). V gave up 0 bases and J gave up 3 bases, with 8 bases separating them. Germline V gene sequence: CDR1 MNHEY, CDR2 SVGEGT. The CDR3 contains 14 residues. CDR3 bases: TGTGCCAGCAGTTACTCTCGGGGGGACTATGGCTACACCTTC. It specifies CASSYSRGDYGYTF.

The chain carries TRBV5-6 and TRBJ1-5; D is perhaps TRBD1 (5 bases). Germline-derived CDR1 and CDR2 are SGHDT and YYEEEE. V lost 1 base, J lost 6 bases, and 8 bases lay in between. The CDR3 spans 13 residues. The CDR3 coding sequence is TGTGCCAGCAGCTTGTCCGGGACTCAGCCCCAGCATTTT. Translated, it gives CASSLSGTQPQHF.

This clone was seen only once. The chain links TRBV9 to TRBJ2-1; weak D call: TRBD1 (5 bases). The CDR3 loop spans 13 amino acids. The V end was cut by 0 bases, the J end by 8 bases, with 9 bases between. Germline V lookup: CDR1 SGDLS, CDR2 YYNGEE. CDR3 amino acids: CASSVDRIDEQFF. The CDR3 coding sequence is TGTGCCAGCAGCGTAGACAGGATAGATGAGCAGTTCTTC.

The genes are TRBV25-1 and TRBJ1-2; D possibly corresponds to TRBD1 (5 bases). The CDR3 extends over 11 amino acids. Trimming removed 4 bases at V and 8 bases at J, with 8 bases between. Germline V gene lookup returns CDR1 MGHDK and CDR2 SYGVNS. CDR3 in DNA: TGTGCCAGCAGTGGGGGGGTCGGCTACACCTTC. Translation: CASSGGVGYTF.

The chain carries TRBV5-6 and TRBJ2-1; no firm D call. This CDR3 region has 16 residues. The germline CDR1 and CDR2 sequences are SGHDT and YYEEEE. Trimming shortened V by 5 bases and J by 2 bases, and 17 bases separated the two germline ends. CDR3 sequence reads: CASSPAPIGPYNEQFF. CDR3 bases: TGTGCCAGCAGTCCTGCCCCTATCGGTCCCTACAATGAGCAGTTCTTC.

The rearrangement links TRBV7-7 to TRBJ1-1, with 11 bases matching TRBD1. The trim removed 1 base at V and 5 bases at J, leaving 12 bases unmatched. CDR1 is SSHAT, CDR2 FNYEAQ, per germline (reference sequence). The CDR3 spans 18 residues. The CDR3 DNA reads as TGTGCCAGCAGCTTAGTCCGGACAGGGGGCACGATGGGGACTGAAGCTTTCTTT. Translation gives CASSLVRTGGTMGTEAFF.

The chain recombines TRBV12-1 with TRBJ2-1; the DNA was not used to check the table's D call, TRBD1. TRBV12-1 counts as a pseudogene. This CDR3 is built from 13 residues. The CDR3 sequence: CASPGTDYNEQFF. The CDR3 DNA reads as TGTGCCAGCCCCGGGACAGACTACAATGAGCAGTTCTTC.

The chain uses TRBV7-2 and TRBJ2-7; 8 bases map to TRBD1. The V and J ends lost 5 bases and 4 bases, in that order; junction bases with no gene match: 7. CDR1 is SGHTA and CDR2 is FQGNSA in the germline V gene. The CDR3 totals 14 residues. The CDR3 is CASSRAGTGYEQYF. The CDR3 coding sequence is TGTGCCAGCAGCAGGGCCGGGACAGGATACGAGCAGTACTTC.

This rearrangement joins TRBV29-1 to TRBJ2-1; D might be TRBD2 (5 bases). This CDR3 region has 14 residues. V lost 7 bases and J lost 5, with 18 bases in between. Germline-derived CDR1 and CDR2 are SQVTM and ANQGSEA. The CDR3 loop is CSATGSPGNNEQFF. CDR3 coding DNA: TGCAGCGCCACGGGTTCCCCGGGAAACAATGAGCAGTTCTTC.

This chain connects TRBV6-1 to TRBJ2-3; TRBD1 is a possible D gene (6 bases). CDR3 length: 14 amino acids. V gave up 3 bases and J gave up 2 bases, with 9 bases separating them. CDR1 MNHNS and CDR2 SASEGT come from the germline V gene. The CDR3 sequence: CASSDGQHTDTQYF. The DNA of the CDR3 is TGTGCCAGCAGTGACGGACAGCACACAGATACGCAGTATTTT.

The gene calls are TRBV4-2 and TRBJ1-1; D is undetermined. Germline assignment: CDR1 LGHNA and CDR2 YNFKEQ. This CDR3 is 13 amino acids long. Deletions cut 1 base from V and 6 bases from J, with 9 bases between. CDR3: CASSQVGRSEAFF. For the CDR3, the DNA is TGTGCCAGCAGCCAAGTAGGCCGGTCTGAAGCTTTCTTT.

V usage is TRBV6-5 and J usage is TRBJ1-2; weak D call: TRBD1 (5 bases). From germline, CDR1 is MNHEY and CDR2 SVGAGI. Trimming left V 4 bases short and J 8 bases short, with 14 bases between. The CDR3 spans 13 residues. Written as DNA, the CDR3 is TGTGCCAGCAGTTGGGGACGCACGGGGGGCTACACCTTC. Its translation: CASSWGRTGGYTF.

The chain uses TRBV21-1 and TRBJ2-7; no check of the table's D call, TRBD2, against the DNA was made. TRBV21-1 is flagged as a pseudogene. CDR3 size: 15 residues. The CDR3 here is CASSPVAVSVYEQYF. Written as DNA, the CDR3 is TGTGCCAGCAGCCCCGTGGCGGTTTCGGTCTACGAGCAGTACTTC.

This clone has more than one count but fewer than ten. This chain uses TRBV2 with TRBJ2-7; D unresolved. The V gene lost 3 bases and the J gene lost 7 bases, with 7 bases spanning the gap. The CDR3 has 11 residues. Germline lookup yields CDR1 SNHLY and CDR2 FYNNEI. The CDR3 spells CASSDWGEQYF. CDR3 DNA: TGTGCCAGCAGTGACTGGGGTGAGCAGTACTTC.

The chain has TRBV4-3 and TRBJ2-3; 11 bases agree with TRBD2. CDR3 size: 15 residues. Trimming took 0 bases from V and 6 from J; bases not matched to a gene: 2. The V gene's germline CDR1 is LGHNA and CDR2 YSLEER. For the CDR3, the DNA is TGCGCCAGCAGCCAAGAGCCTAGCGGGGGGGATACGCAGTATTTT. Amino acid sequence: CASSQEPSGGDTQYF.

The chain recombines TRBV6-5 with TRBJ2-1; 13 nucleotides match TRBD2. The germline gives CDR1 MNHEY, CDR2 SVGAGI. With V trimmed by 6 bases and J by 10 bases, 6 bases remained unmatched. This CDR3 contains 14 residues. The CDR3 loop reads CASRNKLAGGEQFF. As DNA, the CDR3 is TGTGCCAGCAGGAACAAACTAGCGGGGGGGGAGCAGTTCTTC.

The sample holds one count of this clone. V is TRBV7-8 and J is TRBJ1-1; 9 bases are a match to TRBD1. The CDR3 consists of 15 residues. V gave up 4 bases and J gave up 3 bases; unmatched junction bases: 6. Per the germline V gene, CDR1 is SGHVS and CDR2 is FQNEAQ. The CDR3 bases are TGTGCCAGCAGCTCTGGACAGGGGACGCACACTGAAGCTTTCTTT. Its protein product is CASSSGQGTHTEAFF. Full variable domain (outside the CDR3, taken from reference TRBV7-8 and TRBJ1-1): GAGVSQSPRYKVAKRGQDVALRCDPISGHVSLFWYQQALGQGPEFLTYFQNEAQLDKSGLPSDRFFAERPEGSVSTLKIQRTQQEDSAVYLCASSSGQGTHTEAFFGQGTRLTVV.

The chain links TRBV5-1 to TRBJ1-1, with 11 positions matching TRBD1. Germline V gene data show CDR1 as SGHRS and CDR2 as YFSETQ. Losses at the gene ends were 3 bases for V and 1 base for J; bases not matched to a gene: 2. The CDR3 is 15 residues long. The CDR3 nucleotides read TGCGCCAGCAGCTGGGGACAGGGGGAGAACACTGAAGCTTTCTTT. Its translation: CASSWGQGENTEAFF.

The chain employs TRBV6-2 or TRBV6-3 and TRBJ1-2; TRBD1 agrees at 12 bases. The CDR3 covers 15 residues. J lost 3 bases, V lost 4 bases, and 3 bases had no gene match. Germline V gene sequence: CDR1 MNHEY, CDR2 SVGEGT. In DNA form, the CDR3 reads TGTGCCAGCAGTTCCGGGACAGGGGGCTACTATGGCTACACCTTC. Protein: CASSSGTGGYYGYTF.

V gene TRBV6-2 or TRBV6-3 combines with J gene TRBJ1-1; D unresolved. V gave up 0 bases and J gave up 3 bases, with 8 bases separating them. The CDR3 is made up of 14 amino acids. Germline assignment: CDR1 MNHEY and CDR2 SVGEGT. CDR3 DNA: TGTGCCAGCAGTTACTCGTTTTCGGACACTGAAGCTTTCTTT. Amino acids: CASSYSFSDTEAFF.

V usage is TRBV4-3 and J usage is TRBJ2-3; 7 bases are a match to TRBD1. Germline CDR1 LGHNA, CDR2 YSLEER. The junction had 8 bases not matched to a gene; V was cut back by 3 bases and J by 2 bases. The CDR3 sequence is 16 residues long. The CDR3 DNA follows: TGCGCCAGCAGCCAGGACAGGTCGGGGAACACAGATACGCAGTATTTT. Protein product: CASSQDRSGNTDTQYF.

V gene TRBV25-1 combines with J gene TRBJ2-2; 11 nucleotides match TRBD1. J lost 4 bases, V lost 2 bases, and 3 bases had no gene match. Germline CDR1 reads MGHDK; CDR2 reads SYGVNS. The CDR3 runs 16 residues. The CDR3 loop is CASSERGTGGTGELFF. The CDR3 nucleotides are TGTGCCAGCAGTGAAAGGGGGACAGGGGGCACCGGGGAGCTGTTTTTT.

The chain employs TRBV27 and TRBJ1-5; D unresolved. In germline, CDR1 is MNHEY, CDR2 SMNVEV (reference sequence). V was trimmed by 11 bases and J by 4 bases, leaving 21 bases between them. The length of the CDR3 is 15 residues. The CDR3 bases are TGTGCCGAACGGCCTTTCCCCTCGGGGAATCAGCCCCAGCATTTT. Amino acid sequence: CAERPFPSGNQPQHF.

The chain links TRBV6-2 or TRBV6-3 to TRBJ1-5, with D possibly being TRBD1 (6 bases). This CDR3 is built from 11 residues. Per the germline V gene, CDR1 is MNHEY and CDR2 is SVGEGT. Trimming pared 4 bases from V and 12 bases from J, leaving 10 bases between. The CDR3 loop reads CASSSGQSQHF. The CDR3 DNA follows: TGTGCCAGCAGTTCAGGACAGAGCCAGCATTTT.

The chain links TRBV11-2 to TRBJ1-3; no reliable D call. The V gene lost 1 base and the J gene lost 0 bases, with 7 bases spanning the gap. Germline V lookup: CDR1 SGHAT, CDR2 FQNNGV. This CDR3 has 15 residues. The CDR3 protein is CASSLGWASGNTIYF. DNA for the CDR3: TGTGCCAGCAGCTTAGGGTGGGCCTCTGGAAACACCATATATTTT.

V and J are TRBV7-2 and TRBJ1-3; 7 bases are shared with TRBD1. V lost 6 bases and J lost 0; bases outside the gene matches: 5. Germline loops: CDR1 SGHTA, CDR2 FQGNSA. This CDR3 spans 15 amino acids. As DNA, the CDR3 is TGTGCCAGCAGATACAGGGACAGCTCTGGAAACACCATATATTTT. Amino acid sequence: CASRYRDSSGNTIYF.

This clone was seen a few times. Here the CDR3 DNA reads TGCAGTGCTAGAGCCCCTTATGGCTACACCTTC. Translation gives CSARAPYGYTF. The chain uses TRBV20-1 and TRBJ1-2; D is uncertain. There are 11 residues in the CDR3. From germline, CDR1 is DFQATT and CDR2 SNEGSKA (reference sequence). The V gene lost 1 base and the J gene lost 5 bases, with 5 bases spanning the gap.